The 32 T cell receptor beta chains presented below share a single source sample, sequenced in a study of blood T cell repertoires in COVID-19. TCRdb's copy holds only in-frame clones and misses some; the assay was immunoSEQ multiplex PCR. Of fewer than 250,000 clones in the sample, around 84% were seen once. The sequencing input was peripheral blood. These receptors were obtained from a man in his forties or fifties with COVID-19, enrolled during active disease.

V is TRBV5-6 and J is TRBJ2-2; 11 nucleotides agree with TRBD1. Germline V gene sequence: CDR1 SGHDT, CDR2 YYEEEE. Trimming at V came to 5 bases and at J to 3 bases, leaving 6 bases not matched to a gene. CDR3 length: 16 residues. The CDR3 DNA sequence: TGTGCCAGCAGTAGGGACAGGGGGAGATACACCGGGGAGCTGTTTTTT. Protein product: CASSRDRGRYTGELFF.

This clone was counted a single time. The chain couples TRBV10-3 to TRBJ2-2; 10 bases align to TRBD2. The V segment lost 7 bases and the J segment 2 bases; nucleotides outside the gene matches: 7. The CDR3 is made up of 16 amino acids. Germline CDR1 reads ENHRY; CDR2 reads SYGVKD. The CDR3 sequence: CAIKSGGEVNTGELFF. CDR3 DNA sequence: TGTGCCATCAAGAGCGGGGGGGAAGTCAACACCGGGGAGCTGTTTTTT.

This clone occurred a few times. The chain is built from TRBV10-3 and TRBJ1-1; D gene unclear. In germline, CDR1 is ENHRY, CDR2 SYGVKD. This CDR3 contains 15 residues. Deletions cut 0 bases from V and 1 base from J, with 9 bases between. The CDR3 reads CAISESARGNTEAFF. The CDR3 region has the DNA TGTGCCATCAGTGAGTCGGCCAGAGGGAACACTGAAGCTTTCTTT.

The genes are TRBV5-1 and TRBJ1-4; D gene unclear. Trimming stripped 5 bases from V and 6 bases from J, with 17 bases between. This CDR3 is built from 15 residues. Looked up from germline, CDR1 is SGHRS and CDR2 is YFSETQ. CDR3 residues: CASSSRPEGDEKLFF. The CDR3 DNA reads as TGCGCCAGCAGTAGCAGACCCGAGGGAGATGAAAAACTGTTTTTT.

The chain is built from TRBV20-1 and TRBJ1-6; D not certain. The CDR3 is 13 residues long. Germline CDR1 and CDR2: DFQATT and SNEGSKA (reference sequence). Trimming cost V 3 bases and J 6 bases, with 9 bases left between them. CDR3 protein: CSASEALNSPLHF. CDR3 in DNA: TGCAGTGCTAGTGAGGCCCTTAATTCACCCCTCCACTTT.

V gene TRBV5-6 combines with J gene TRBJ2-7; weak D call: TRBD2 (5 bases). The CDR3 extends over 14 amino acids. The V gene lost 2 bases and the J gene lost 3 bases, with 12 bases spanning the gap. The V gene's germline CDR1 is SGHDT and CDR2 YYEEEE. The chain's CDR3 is CASSFGLMGYEQYF. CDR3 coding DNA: TGTGCCAGCAGCTTCGGACTGATGGGCTACGAGCAGTACTTC.

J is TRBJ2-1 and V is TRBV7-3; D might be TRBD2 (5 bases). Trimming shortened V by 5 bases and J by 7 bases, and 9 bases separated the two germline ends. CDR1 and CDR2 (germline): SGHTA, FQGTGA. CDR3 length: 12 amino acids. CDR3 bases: TGTGCCAGCAGCACGACGGGGAATGAGCAGTTCTTC. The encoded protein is CASSTTGNEQFF.

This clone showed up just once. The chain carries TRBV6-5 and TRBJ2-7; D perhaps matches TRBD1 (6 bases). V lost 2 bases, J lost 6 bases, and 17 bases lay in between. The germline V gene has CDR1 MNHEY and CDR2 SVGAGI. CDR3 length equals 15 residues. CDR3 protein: CASSYPTGGPGEQYF. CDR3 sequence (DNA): TGTGCCAGCAGTTACCCGACAGGCGGACCTGGCGAGCAGTACTTC.

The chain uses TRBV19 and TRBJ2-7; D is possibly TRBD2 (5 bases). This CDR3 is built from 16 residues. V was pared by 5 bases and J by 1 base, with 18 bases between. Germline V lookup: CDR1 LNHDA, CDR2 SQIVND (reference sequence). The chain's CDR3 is CASSGQRTTYSYEQYF. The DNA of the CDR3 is TGTGCCAGTAGTGGGCAGCGGACGACCTATTCCTACGAGCAGTACTTC.

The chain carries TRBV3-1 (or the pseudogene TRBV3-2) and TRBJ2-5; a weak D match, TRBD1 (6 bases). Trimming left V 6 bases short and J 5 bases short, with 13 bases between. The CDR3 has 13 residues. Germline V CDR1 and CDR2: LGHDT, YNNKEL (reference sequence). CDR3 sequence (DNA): TGTGCCAGCAGTACAACAGGGCTTGAGACCCAGTACTTC. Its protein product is CASSTTGLETQYF.

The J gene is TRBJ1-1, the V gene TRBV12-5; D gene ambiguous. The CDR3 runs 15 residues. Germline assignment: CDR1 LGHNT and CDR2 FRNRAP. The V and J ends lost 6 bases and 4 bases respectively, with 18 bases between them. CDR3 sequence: CASGPFGGSFTEAFF. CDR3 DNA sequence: TGTGCTAGTGGCCCGTTCGGCGGGTCCTTCACTGAAGCTTTCTTT.

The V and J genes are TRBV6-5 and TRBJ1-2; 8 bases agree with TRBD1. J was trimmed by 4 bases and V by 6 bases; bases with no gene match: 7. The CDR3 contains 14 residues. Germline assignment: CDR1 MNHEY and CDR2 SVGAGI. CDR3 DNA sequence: TGTGCCAGCAGGGTGACAGGGGTAACCTATGGCTACACCTTC. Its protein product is CASRVTGVTYGYTF.

The CDR3 loop reads CASSSGISDTQYF. The CDR3 coding sequence is TGTGCCAGCAGCTCAGGAATTTCAGATACGCAGTATTTT. The chain has TRBV7-9 and TRBJ2-3; unclear D gene. The V end was cut by 4 bases, the J end by 4 bases, with 9 bases between. CDR1 is SEHNR and CDR2 is FQNEAQ in the germline V gene (reference sequence). This CDR3 contains 13 residues.

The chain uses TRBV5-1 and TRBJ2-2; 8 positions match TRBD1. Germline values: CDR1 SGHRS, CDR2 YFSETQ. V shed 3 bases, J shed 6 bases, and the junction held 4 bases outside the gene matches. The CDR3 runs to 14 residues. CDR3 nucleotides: TGCGCCAGCAGCTCGCAGGGGGCGGCCGGGGAGCTGTTTTTT. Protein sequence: CASSSQGAAGELFF.

CDR3 residues: CASSPPHRGEAFF. The CDR3 DNA reads as TGTGCCAGCAGCCCTCCCCACAGGGGTGAAGCTTTCTTT. V gene TRBV7-2 combines with J gene TRBJ1-1; 7 nucleotides align to TRBD1. From germline, CDR1 is SGHTA and CDR2 FQGNSA. This CDR3 comprises 13 residues. V lost 5 bases and J lost 7; bases outside the gene matches: 7. Full variable domain (outside the CDR3, taken from reference TRBV7-2 and TRBJ1-1): GAGVSQSPSNKVTEKGKDVELRCDPISGHTALYWYRQSLGQGLEFLIYFQGNSAPDKSGLPSDRFSAERTGGSVSTLTIQRTQQEDSAVYLCASSPPHRGEAFFGQGTRLTVV.

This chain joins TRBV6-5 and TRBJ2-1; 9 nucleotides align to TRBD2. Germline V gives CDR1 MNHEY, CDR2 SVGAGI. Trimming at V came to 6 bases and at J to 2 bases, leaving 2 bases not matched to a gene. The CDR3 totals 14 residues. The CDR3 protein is CASSLAGTYNEQFF. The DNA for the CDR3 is TGTGCCAGCAGCCTAGCGGGGACCTACAATGAGCAGTTCTTC.

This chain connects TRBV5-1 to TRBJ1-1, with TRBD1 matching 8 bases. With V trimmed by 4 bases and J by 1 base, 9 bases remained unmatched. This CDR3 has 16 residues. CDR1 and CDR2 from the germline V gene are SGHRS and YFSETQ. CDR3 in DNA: TGCGCCAGCAGCCGTACTAACGGACAGGGGAACACTGAAGCTTTCTTT. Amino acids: CASSRTNGQGNTEAFF.

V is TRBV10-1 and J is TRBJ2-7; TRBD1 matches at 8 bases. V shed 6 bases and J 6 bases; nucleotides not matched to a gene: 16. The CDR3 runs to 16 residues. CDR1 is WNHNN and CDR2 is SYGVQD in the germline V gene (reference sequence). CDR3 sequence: CASRSPTGDRACEQYF. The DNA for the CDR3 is TGCGCCAGCAGGTCCCCGACAGGGGACCGTGCGTGCGAGCAGTACTTC.

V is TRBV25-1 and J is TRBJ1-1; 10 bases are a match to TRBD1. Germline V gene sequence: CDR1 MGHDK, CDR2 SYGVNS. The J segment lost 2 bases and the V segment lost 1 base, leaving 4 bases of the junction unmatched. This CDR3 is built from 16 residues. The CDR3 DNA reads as TGTGCCAGCAGTGAATTGGGGACAGGGGTCAACACTGAAGCTTTCTTT. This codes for CASSELGTGVNTEAFF.

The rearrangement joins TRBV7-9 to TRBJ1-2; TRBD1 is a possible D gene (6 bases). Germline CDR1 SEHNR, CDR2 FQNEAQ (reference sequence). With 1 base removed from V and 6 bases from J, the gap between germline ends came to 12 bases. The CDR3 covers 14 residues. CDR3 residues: CASSLVPGADGYTF. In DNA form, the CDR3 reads TGTGCCAGCAGCTTAGTTCCAGGGGCCGATGGCTACACCTTC.

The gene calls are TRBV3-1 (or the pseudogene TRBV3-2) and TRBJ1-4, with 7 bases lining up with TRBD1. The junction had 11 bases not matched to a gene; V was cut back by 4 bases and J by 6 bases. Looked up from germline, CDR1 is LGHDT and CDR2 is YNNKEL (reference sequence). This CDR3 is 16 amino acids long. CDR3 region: CASSLRLGTAYEKLFF. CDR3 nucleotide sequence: TGTGCCAGCAGCCTCCGGTTGGGGACAGCTTATGAAAAACTGTTTTTT.

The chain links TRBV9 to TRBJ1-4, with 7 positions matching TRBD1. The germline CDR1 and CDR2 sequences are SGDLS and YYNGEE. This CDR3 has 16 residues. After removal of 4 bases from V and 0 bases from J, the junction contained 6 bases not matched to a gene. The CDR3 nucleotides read TGTGCCAGCAGCCGGGACAGTTTGACAACTAATGAAAAACTGTTTTTT. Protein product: CASSRDSLTTNEKLFF. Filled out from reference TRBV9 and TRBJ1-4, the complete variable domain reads DSGVTQTPKHLITATGQRVTLRCSPRSGDLSVYWYQQSLDQGLQFLIQYYNGEERAKGNILERFSAQQFPDLHSELNLSSLELGDSALYFCASSRDSLTTNEKLFFGSGTQLSVL.

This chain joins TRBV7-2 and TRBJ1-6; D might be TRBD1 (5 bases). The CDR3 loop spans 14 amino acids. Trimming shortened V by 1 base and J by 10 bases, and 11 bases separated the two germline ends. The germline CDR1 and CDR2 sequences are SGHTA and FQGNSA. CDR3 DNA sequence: TGTGCCAGCAGCTTAGTAGACACAGGATCACCCCTCCACTTT. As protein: CASSLVDTGSPLHF.

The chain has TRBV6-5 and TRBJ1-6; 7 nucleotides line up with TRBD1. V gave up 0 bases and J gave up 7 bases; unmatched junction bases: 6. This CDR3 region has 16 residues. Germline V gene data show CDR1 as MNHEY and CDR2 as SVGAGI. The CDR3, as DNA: TGTGCCAGCAGTTACTCGAGGACAGGCGGAAATTCACCCCTCCACTTT. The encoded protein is CASSYSRTGGNSPLHF.

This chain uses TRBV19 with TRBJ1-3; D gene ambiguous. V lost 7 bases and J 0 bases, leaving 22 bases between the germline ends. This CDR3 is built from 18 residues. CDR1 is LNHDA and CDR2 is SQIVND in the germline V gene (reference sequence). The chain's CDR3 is CASTPPGRASISGNTIYF. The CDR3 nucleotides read TGTGCCAGTACCCCCCCGGGAAGGGCAAGCATCTCTGGAAACACCATATATTTT.

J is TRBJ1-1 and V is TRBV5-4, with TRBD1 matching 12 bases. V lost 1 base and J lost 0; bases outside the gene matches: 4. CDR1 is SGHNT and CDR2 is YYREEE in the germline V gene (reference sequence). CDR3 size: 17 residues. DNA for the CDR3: TGTGCCAGCAGCTTGAGGGGACAGGGGGCATTGAACACTGAAGCTTTCTTT. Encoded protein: CASSLRGQGALNTEAFF.

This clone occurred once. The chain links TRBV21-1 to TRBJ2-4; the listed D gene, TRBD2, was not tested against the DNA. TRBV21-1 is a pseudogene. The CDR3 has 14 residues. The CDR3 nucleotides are TGTGCCAGCAGCAGGGGAGAAGCCAAAAACATTCAGTACTTC. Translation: CASSRGEAKNIQYF.

The CDR3 loop reads CASSFWPFRDRGRGYEQYF. CDR3 DNA: TGTGCCAGCAGTTTCTGGCCATTCCGGGACAGGGGGCGCGGTTACGAGCAGTACTTC. The chain is built from TRBV27 and TRBJ2-7; the match to TRBD1 covers 12 bases. Germline V gives CDR1 MNHEY, CDR2 SMNVEV (reference sequence). The V segment lost 3 bases and the J segment 4 bases; nucleotides outside the gene matches: 16. The length of the CDR3 is 19 residues.

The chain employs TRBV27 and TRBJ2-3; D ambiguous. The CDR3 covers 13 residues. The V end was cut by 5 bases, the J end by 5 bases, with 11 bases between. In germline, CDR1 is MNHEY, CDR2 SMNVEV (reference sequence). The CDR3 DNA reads TGTGCCAGCAGTCTCCTCGCCGGAGATACGCAGTATTTT. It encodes CASSLLAGDTQYF.

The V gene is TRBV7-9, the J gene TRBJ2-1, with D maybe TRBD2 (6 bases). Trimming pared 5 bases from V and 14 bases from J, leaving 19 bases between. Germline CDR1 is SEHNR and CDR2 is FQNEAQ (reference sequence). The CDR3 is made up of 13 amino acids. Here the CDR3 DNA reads TGTGCCAGCAGCCCACCACCGCGCGGGGCGGAGTTCTTC. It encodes CASSPPPRGAEFF.

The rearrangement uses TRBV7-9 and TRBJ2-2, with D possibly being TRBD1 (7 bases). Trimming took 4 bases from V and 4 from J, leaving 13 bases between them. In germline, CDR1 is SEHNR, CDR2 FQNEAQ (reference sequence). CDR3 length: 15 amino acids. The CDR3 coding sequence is TGTGCCAGCAGCTCCACCAGGGGGGCCACCGGGGAGCTGTTTTTT. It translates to CASSSTRGATGELFF.

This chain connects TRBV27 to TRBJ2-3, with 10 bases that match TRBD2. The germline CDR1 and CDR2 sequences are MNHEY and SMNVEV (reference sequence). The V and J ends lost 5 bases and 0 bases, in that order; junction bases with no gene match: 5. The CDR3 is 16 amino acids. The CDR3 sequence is CASSILAGLSTDTQYF. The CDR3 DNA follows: TGTGCCAGCAGTATACTAGCGGGACTTAGCACAGATACGCAGTATTTT.